A single sample is the source of the 26 T cell receptor beta chains below, sequenced in a study of Ad26.COV2.S vaccination and SARS-CoV-2 variants. Treatment defined: some 20 received Ad26.COV2.S at low or high dose, single or two shots; 5 received placebo; per-sample allocation not given. Repertoires come from day 63 after the first vaccine or placebo injection. The protocol was immunoSEQ multiplex PCR, while the TCRdb copy is restricted to in-frame clones and leaves out a portion. The table lists some 450,000 clones, 90% of them singletons, with roughly 4.3% in the top ten. Source: peripheral blood, taken in a trial of Ad26.COV2.S vaccine versus placebo. These receptors were obtained from a person aged 18-65 years who received the Ad26.COV2.S COVID-19 vaccine or a placebo.

V usage is TRBV5-6 and J usage is TRBJ2-5; 8 bases are a match to TRBD1. Per the germline V gene, CDR1 is SGHDT and CDR2 is YYEEEE. With V trimmed by 2 bases and J by 5 bases, 2 bases remained unmatched. CDR3 length: 13 residues. DNA of the CDR3: TGTGCCAGCAGCTTTTCAGGGGGCGAGACCCAGTACTTC. Translated: CASSFSGGETQYF.

The J gene is TRBJ1-1, the V gene TRBV28; 9 nucleotides agree with TRBD1. CDR3 length: 14 amino acids. V lost 6 bases, J lost 6 bases, and 8 bases stayed unmatched. Per the germline V gene, CDR1 is MDHEN and CDR2 is SYDVKM. In DNA form, the CDR3 reads TGTGCCAGCAGATCGGGACAGGGAACGGCTGAAGCTTTCTTT. Translated, it gives CASRSGQGTAEAFF.

J is TRBJ1-1 and V is TRBV19; D is ambiguous. With 1 base removed from V and 1 base from J, the gap between germline ends came to 4 bases. Germline V CDR1 and CDR2: LNHDA, SQIVND (reference sequence). This CDR3 comprises 13 residues. The CDR3 DNA reads TGTGCCAGTAGTATAGCCAAGAACACTGAAGCTTTCTTT. This translates into CASSIAKNTEAFF.

The chain has TRBV5-1 and TRBJ2-7; the D call may be TRBD1 or TRBD2 (6 bases each). Germline lookup yields CDR1 SGHRS and CDR2 YFSETQ. V lost 5 bases and J 3 bases, leaving 18 bases between the germline ends. The CDR3 consists of 15 residues. CDR3 nucleotides: TGCGCCAGCAGTCGGGGGCGATCAGACGTCTACGAGCAGTACTTC. Translating gives CASSRGRSDVYEQYF.

This clone was detected only once. J is TRBJ2-1 and V is TRBV11-2, with D perhaps TRBD1 or TRBD2 (5 bases each). The CDR3 contains 16 residues. The V and J ends lost 3 bases and 0 bases respectively, with 12 bases between them. The germline V gene has CDR1 SGHAT and CDR2 FQNNGV. The CDR3 DNA follows: TGTGCCAGCAGCTTCAACCGGGGACCCTCCTACAATGAGCAGTTCTTC. Amino acid sequence: CASSFNRGPSYNEQFF. Drawing the rest from reference TRBV11-2 and TRBJ2-1, the complete variable domain is EAGVAQSPRYKIIEKRQSVAFWCNPISGHATLYWYQQILGQGPKLLIQFQNNGVVDDSQLPKDRFSAERLKGVDSTLKIQPAKLEDSAVYLCASSFNRGPSYNEQFFGPGTRLTVL.

The rearrangement links TRBV11-3 to TRBJ2-1; 10 nucleotides agree with TRBD2. The J segment lost 1 base and the V segment lost 1 base, leaving 4 bases of the junction unmatched. Germline assignment: CDR1 SGHNT and CDR2 YENEEA. The CDR3 is 17 amino acids. CDR3 DNA sequence: TGTGCCAGCAGCTTAGCATCGACTAGCGGGTCCTACAATGAGCAGTTCTTC. Its translation: CASSLASTSGSYNEQFF.

V usage is TRBV7-9 and J usage is TRBJ2-2, with a possible D match to TRBD1 (6 bases). CDR1 SEHNR and CDR2 FQNEAQ come from the germline V gene (reference sequence). The V end lost 5 bases, the J end lost 1 base, and 11 bases lay between the germline ends. The CDR3 contains 15 residues. CDR3 nucleotides: TGTGCCAGCAGCAACCGGGACAAGAACACCGGGGAGCTGTTTTTT. Its protein is CASSNRDKNTGELFF.

The V gene is TRBV24-1, the J gene TRBJ1-2; TRBD1 might be the D (6 bases). Germline CDR1 is KGHDR and CDR2 is SFDVKD. The ends were cut back, 10 bases at V and 4 bases at J, with 12 bases in the middle. CDR3 length: 12 residues. The CDR3 sequence: CATSGTTYGYTF. DNA for the CDR3: TGTGCCACGTCCGGGACAACCTATGGCTACACCTTC.

The rearrangement joins TRBV9 to TRBJ2-1; TRBD2 matches 11 bases. Trimming removed 4 bases from V and 7 bases from J; junction bases left unmatched: 10. Germline assignment: CDR1 SGDLS and CDR2 YYNGEE. The CDR3 length is 16 residues. CDR3 nucleotide sequence: TGTGCCAGCAGCTTTATCCAACTAGCGGGAGTGAATGAGCAGTTCTTC. It yields the protein CASSFIQLAGVNEQFF.

On this clone itself: At the DNA level, this CDR3 is encoded by other sequences in the same sample as well. The rearrangement links TRBV28 to TRBJ2-5; 8 nucleotides align to TRBD2. Germline V lookup: CDR1 MDHEN, CDR2 SYDVKM. V trimming: 2 bases; J trimming: 5 bases; junction bases outside the gene matches: 4. The CDR3 has 14 amino acids. The DNA for the CDR3 is TGTGCCAGCAGTTTAGGCGGGAGGCGGGAGACCCAGTACTTC. Its translation is CASSLGGRRETQYF.

This sequence joins TRBV10-3 and TRBJ1-1; D is unclear. The length of the CDR3 is 15 residues. The ends were cut back, 0 bases at V and 4 bases at J, with 12 bases in the middle. Germline V CDR1 and CDR2: ENHRY, SYGVKD. The CDR3 reads CAISESERIGTEAFF. In DNA form, the CDR3 reads TGTGCCATCAGTGAGTCTGAGCGTATCGGCACTGAAGCTTTCTTT.

The chain joins TRBV4-2 to TRBJ2-2; 9 nucleotides agree with TRBD2. This CDR3 contains 17 residues. Germline-derived CDR1 and CDR2 are LGHNA and YNFKEQ. V shed 1 base, J shed 0 bases, and the junction held 3 bases outside the gene matches. Written as DNA, the CDR3 is TGTGCCAGCAGCCAAGCGATAGCGGGGGCGAACACCGGGGAGCTGTTTTTT. Its protein product is CASSQAIAGANTGELFF.

J is TRBJ1-4 and V is TRBV2; perhaps TRBD1 as D (6 bases). The CDR3 is 15 amino acids. The germline V and J ends were trimmed by 4 bases and 8 bases, with 17 bases remaining between them. From germline, CDR1 is SNHLY and CDR2 FYNNEI. The CDR3 DNA sequence: TGTGCCAGCAGTGTCCTACAGGGAGGGTTAGAAAAACTGTTTTTT. Its translation: CASSVLQGGLEKLFF.

This rearrangement joins TRBV3-1 (or the pseudogene TRBV3-2) to TRBJ2-7, with D possibly matching TRBD2 (6 bases). This CDR3 comprises 14 residues. Germline CDR1 is LGHDT and CDR2 is YNNKEL (reference sequence). Trimming took off 6 bases at V and 6 bases at J, with 18 bases between the two ends. In DNA form, the CDR3 reads TGTGCCAGCAGTCCAGGAGGGCGGATACTCGAGCAGTACTTC. Its protein product is CASSPGGRILEQYF.

V gene TRBV9 combines with J gene TRBJ1-4; D perhaps matches TRBD1 (5 bases). CDR3 length: 15 residues. Germline V CDR1 and CDR2: SGDLS, YYNGEE. The V gene lost 1 base and the J gene lost 4 bases, with 11 bases spanning the gap. The CDR3 region has the DNA TGTGCCAGCAGCGTACACGACAGTAATAATGAAAAACTGTTTTTT. Translating gives CASSVHDSNNEKLFF.

The chain links TRBV6-1 to TRBJ2-1; a possible D gene is TRBD2 (5 bases). The germline gives CDR1 MNHNS, CDR2 SASEGT. The CDR3 totals 14 residues. Trimming removed 2 bases from V and 6 bases from J, with 11 bases in between. The CDR3 loop reads CASSELRDRNEQFF. As DNA, the CDR3 is TGTGCCAGCAGTGAACTGAGGGATCGCAATGAGCAGTTCTTC.

The chain recombines TRBV7-6 with TRBJ2-5, with 7 bases lining up with TRBD2. Germline lookup yields CDR1 SGHVS and CDR2 FNYEAQ. The CDR3 totals 15 residues. Unmatched junction bases numbered 8, after V lost 6 bases and J lost 1 base. The CDR3 loop reads CASRPPSGVQETQYF. The DNA of the CDR3 is TGTGCCAGCAGACCCCCTAGCGGAGTCCAAGAGACCCAGTACTTC.

V gene TRBV7-9 combines with J gene TRBJ2-3, with 11 bases aligning to TRBD2. V lost 5 bases, J lost 8 bases, and 9 bases stayed unmatched. Germline assignment: CDR1 SEHNR and CDR2 FQNEAQ (reference sequence). This CDR3 is 15 amino acids long. The CDR3, as DNA: TGTGCCAGCAGCCCAGCGGCTAGCGGGAGGCCTACGCAGTATTTT. Translated, it gives CASSPAASGRPTQYF.

The V gene is TRBV7-9, the J gene TRBJ2-5, with D hard to call. Germline values: CDR1 SEHNR, CDR2 FQNEAQ (reference sequence). The CDR3 runs to 16 residues. The V end was cut by 4 bases, the J end by 4 bases, with 19 bases between. The CDR3 region has the DNA TGTGCCAGCAGCTCCCATCTAGAAAAGGTTCGAGAGACCCAGTACTTC. Its translation is CASSSHLEKVRETQYF. Complete variable domain (other parts from reference TRBV7-9 and TRBJ2-5): DTGVSQNPRHKITKRGQNVTFRCDPISEHNRLYWYRQTLGQGPEFLTYFQNEAQLEKSRLLSDRFSAERPKGSFSTLEIQRTEQGDSAMYLCASSSHLEKVRETQYFGPGTRLLVL.

The chain links TRBV4-3 to TRBJ1-3, with D perhaps TRBD1 (5 bases). Trimming pared 4 bases from V and 0 bases from J, leaving 10 bases between. This CDR3 has 15 amino acids. Germline V gene sequence: CDR1 LGHNA, CDR2 YSLEER. For the CDR3, the DNA is TGCGCCAGCAGCCCGCAGGGTCACTCTGGAAACACCATATATTTT. Translated: CASSPQGHSGNTIYF.

The chain joins TRBV10-3 to TRBJ2-7; 12 bases fit TRBD2. Germline assignment: CDR1 ENHRY and CDR2 SYGVKD. The CDR3 is made up of 11 amino acids. Trimming took 10 bases from V and 10 from J; bases not matched to a gene: 5. CDR3 DNA sequence: TGTGCCACGAGACTAGCGGGAGATCAGTACTTC. It specifies CATRLAGDQYF.

This rearrangement joins TRBV5-6 to TRBJ2-5, with TRBD1 identical over 8 bases. The V gene's germline CDR1 is SGHDT and CDR2 YYEEEE. The CDR3 contains 16 residues. Trimming took 1 base from V and 5 from J; bases not matched to a gene: 10. The CDR3: CASSLWGTGGQETQYF. The CDR3 nucleotides are TGTGCCAGCAGCTTGTGGGGGACAGGCGGGCAGGAGACCCAGTACTTC.

This sequence joins TRBV7-2 and TRBJ1-2; no reliable D call. V was pared by 1 base and J by 4 bases, with 13 bases between. Germline CDR1 and CDR2: SGHTA and FQGNSA. The CDR3 covers 15 residues. CDR3 sequence (DNA): TGTGCCAGCAGCTTAGGCGCGGGCCTATTCTATGGCTACACCTTC. Translation: CASSLGAGLFYGYTF.

The chain couples TRBV27 to TRBJ1-5; 9 bases line up with TRBD1. This CDR3 is 18 amino acids long. J gave up 6 bases and V 6 bases, and 18 bases lay outside the gene matches. Germline assignment: CDR1 MNHEY and CDR2 SMNVEV (reference sequence). The CDR3 region is CASSNRFPGQGQRQPQHF. Here the CDR3 DNA reads TGTGCCAGCAGCAACCGGTTTCCGGGACAGGGTCAACGTCAGCCCCAGCATTTT.

This clone was found once. The V and J genes are TRBV27 and TRBJ2-2; D not resolved. Germline values: CDR1 MNHEY, CDR2 SMNVEV (reference sequence). Between the trimmed V and J ends, which lost 3 bases and 0 bases, there was a span of 8 bases. This CDR3 contains 15 residues. The CDR3 sequence is CASSFGRSNTGELFF. The CDR3 DNA reads as TGTGCCAGCAGTTTTGGGCGGTCGAACACCGGGGAGCTGTTTTTT.

This clone was observed once. The V gene is TRBV7-7, the J gene TRBJ1-4; D is unresolved. The CDR3 is 13 amino acids. The germline gives CDR1 SSHAT, CDR2 FNYEAQ (reference sequence). The CDR3 DNA reads as TGTGCTTCCCAGGCGGCAACTAATGAAAAACTGTTTTTT. This gives the protein CASQAATNEKLFF.